This T cell receptor (beta chain) was documented in a study of cytomegalovirus exposure and HLA in healthy donors. The wider study: HLA-typed donors were the source of 83 million or so unique TCRs, which an early data release held.

General observations from the study: Altogether, 150 to 200 TCR beta chains were recorded as cytomegalovirus-associated.

It was with 60 Vbeta and 13 Jbeta primers that the PCR ran. Measured with immunoSEQ multiplex PCR; TCRdb has only the in-frame clones, and not every one. The sample includes about 130,000 clones. This CDR3 is built from 12 residues. Germline V gene data show CDR1 as SGHTA and CDR2 as FQGNSA. Trimming shortened V by 5 bases and J by 7 bases, and 11 bases separated the two germline ends. For this clone: Its antigen is unidentified.

This TCR was sampled from a man aged 18 to 35 in good health and CMV-seronegative. The rearrangement joins TRBV7-2 to TRBJ1-2, with unresolved D. The source material was PBMCs. In DNA form, the CDR3 reads TGTGCCAGCAGCGCCCAATTGAGTGGCTACACCTTC. The encoded protein is CASSAQLSGYTF.